This T cell receptor (beta chain) was obtained from a study of human CD8 memory T cell subsets. From duplicate vials of around 160,000 sorted CD8+ T cells per subset, RNA was isolated. Libraries for TCR beta were constructed using UMI-labeled 5' RACE. Reanalyzing the 5' RACE reads, TCRdb keeps one entry per CDR3 protein, without DNA. Its table records about 20,000 distinct CDR3 sequences. Study results and caveats: Clonotypes that made up the stem-like memory T cell repertoire overlapped minimally with the precursor exhausted T cell repertoire.

Notes on this clonotype: The antigen is undetermined.

The sequencing sample was made of CD8+ T cells from PBMCs. This sequence originates from a human donor in good health.

The CDR3 sequence: CASSLQGALYEQYF. V usage is TRBV25-1 and J usage is TRBJ2-7; TCRdb's D gene call, TRBD1, goes unchecked for lack of DNA. There are 14 residues in the CDR3. Germline loops: CDR1 MGHDK, CDR2 SYGVNS.